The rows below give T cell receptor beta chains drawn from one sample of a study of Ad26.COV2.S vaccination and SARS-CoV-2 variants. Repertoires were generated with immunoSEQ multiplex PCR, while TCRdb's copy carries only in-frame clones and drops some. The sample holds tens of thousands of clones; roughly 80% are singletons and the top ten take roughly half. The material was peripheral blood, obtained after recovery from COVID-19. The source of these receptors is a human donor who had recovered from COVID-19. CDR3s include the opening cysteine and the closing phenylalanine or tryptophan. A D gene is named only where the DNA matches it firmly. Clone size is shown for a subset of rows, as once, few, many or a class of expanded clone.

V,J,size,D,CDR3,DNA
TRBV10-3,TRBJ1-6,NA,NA,CAIRIQGADSPLHF,TGTGCCATCAGGATACAGGGAGCTGACTCACCCCTCCACTTT
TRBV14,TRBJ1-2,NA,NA,CASSQDTGHYGYTF,TGTGCCAGCAGCCAAGATACAGGCCACTATGGCTACACCTTC
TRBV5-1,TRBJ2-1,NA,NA,CASSFTGEQFF,TGCGCCAGCAGCTTCACTGGCGAGCAGTTCTTC
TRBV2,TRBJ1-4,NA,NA,CASSPTLNEKLFF,TGTGCCAGCAGTCCGACCTTGAATGAAAAACTGTTTTTT
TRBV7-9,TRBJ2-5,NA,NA,CASSLGVAAYQETQYF,TGTGCCAGCAGCTTAGGGGTAGCGGCCTATCAAGAGACCCAGTACTTC
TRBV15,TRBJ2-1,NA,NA,CATGFRGYNEQFF,TGTGCCACCGGTTTCCGGGGATACAATGAGCAGTTCTTC
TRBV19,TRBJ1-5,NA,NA,CASRARNQPQHF,TGTGCCAGTAGAGCCCGCAATCAGCCCCAGCATTTT
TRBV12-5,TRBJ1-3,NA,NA,CASGRRNLGNTIYF,TGTGCTAGTGGACGAAGGAATCTTGGAAACACCATATATTTT
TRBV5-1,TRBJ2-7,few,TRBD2,CASSLPGLASSPNEQYF,TGCGCCAGCAGCTTGCCGGGACTAGCATCCTCACCCAACGAGCAGTACTTC
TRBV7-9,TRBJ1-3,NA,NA,CASSLVATSGNTIYF,TGTGCCAGCAGCTTAGTCGCGACCTCTGGAAACACCATATATTTT
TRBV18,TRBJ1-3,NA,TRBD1,CASSPSRTGNSGNTIYF,TGTGCCAGCTCGCCAAGTAGGACAGGGAACTCTGGAAACACCATATATTTT
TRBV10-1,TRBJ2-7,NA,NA,CASSDGPEQYF,TGCGCCAGCAGTGATGGACCCGAGCAGTACTTC
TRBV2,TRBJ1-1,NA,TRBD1,CASRRGTGTGTEAFF,TGTGCCAGCAGGAGGGGGACCGGGACAGGGACTGAAGCTTTCTTT
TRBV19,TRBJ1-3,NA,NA,CASTSIGGAGGTSGNTIYF,TGTGCCAGTACTTCGATCGGAGGGGCAGGTGGGACCTCTGGAAACACCATATATTTT
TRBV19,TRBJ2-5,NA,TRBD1,CASSTGQIQETQYF,TGTGCCAGTAGTACGGGACAGATCCAAGAGACCCAGTACTTC
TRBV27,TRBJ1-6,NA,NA,CASSLSLTGSSYNSPLHF,TGTGCCAGCAGTTTATCATTAACGGGGTCCTCCTATAATTCACCCCTCCACTTT
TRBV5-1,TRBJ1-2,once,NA,CASSLDSSLTLSGYTF,TGCGCCAGCAGCTTGGACAGCTCTCTTACACTCTCCGGCTACACCTTC
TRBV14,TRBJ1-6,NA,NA,CASSQIHSYNSPLHF,TGTGCCAGCAGCCAAATCCACTCCTATAATTCACCCCTCCACTTT
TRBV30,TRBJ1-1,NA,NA,CAWSVETEAFF,TGTGCCTGGAGTGTGGAAACTGAAGCTTTCTTT
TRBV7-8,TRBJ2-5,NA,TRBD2,CASSLGTSGREETQYF,TGTGCCAGCAGCTTAGGGACTAGCGGGAGGGAAGAGACCCAGTACTTC
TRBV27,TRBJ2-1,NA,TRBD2,CASSSSLAAIYNEQFF,TGTGCCAGCAGCTCCTCCCTAGCGGCCATCTACAATGAGCAGTTCTTC
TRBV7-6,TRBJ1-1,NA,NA,CASSLETANTEAFF,TGTGCCAGCAGCCTAGAGACGGCGAACACTGAAGCTTTCTTT
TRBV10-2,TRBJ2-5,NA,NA,CASSDPVEGEPQETQYF,TGCGCCAGCAGTGACCCCGTGGAGGGGGAACCCCAAGAGACCCAGTACTTC
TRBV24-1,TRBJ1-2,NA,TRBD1,CATSDGGQGGGGYTF,TGTGCCACCAGTGATGGTGGACAGGGGGGTGGTGGCTACACCTTC
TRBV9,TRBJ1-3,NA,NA,CASSGAQNGNTIYF,TGTGCCAGCAGTGGGGCCCAGAATGGAAACACCATATATTTT
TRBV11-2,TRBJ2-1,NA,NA,CASSAGTYNEQFF,TGTGCCAGCAGCGCGGGGACTTACAATGAGCAGTTCTTC
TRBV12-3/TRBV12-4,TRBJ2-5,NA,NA,CASSLNRGETQYF,TGTGCCAGCAGTCTGAATAGGGGGGAGACCCAGTACTTC
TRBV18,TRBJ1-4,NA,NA,CASSLGATNEKLFF,TGTGCCAGCTCCCTGGGGGCTACTAATGAAAAACTGTTTTTT
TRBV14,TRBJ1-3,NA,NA,CASSQAGREENTIYF,TGTGCCAGCAGCCAAGCGGGCAGGGAAGAAAACACCATATATTTT
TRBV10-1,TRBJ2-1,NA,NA,CASSGRLINEQFF,TGCGCCAGCAGTGGTCGTCTGATCAATGAGCAGTTCTTC
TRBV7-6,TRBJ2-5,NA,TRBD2,CASSPRLAGRVETQYF,TGTGCCAGCAGCCCTCGACTAGCGGGGAGAGTGGAGACCCAGTACTTC
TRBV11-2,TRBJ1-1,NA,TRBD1,CASSLVSGQGWNTEAFF,TGTGCCAGCAGCTTAGTGTCGGGACAGGGGTGGAACACTGAAGCTTTCTTT
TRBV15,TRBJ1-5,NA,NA,CATSRGSTPNQPQHF,TGTGCCACCAGCAGAGGATCTACTCCTAATCAGCCCCAGCATTTT
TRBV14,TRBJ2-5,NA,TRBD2,CASSQELAGSQETQYF,TGTGCCAGCAGCCAAGAATTAGCGGGAAGCCAAGAGACCCAGTACTTC
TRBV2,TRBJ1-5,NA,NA,CASKEDSNQPQHF,TGTGCCAGCAAGGAAGATAGCAATCAGCCCCAGCATTTT
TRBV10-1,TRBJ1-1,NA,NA,CASSVGRGNTEAFF,TGCGCCAGCAGTGTGGGGCGGGGGAACACTGAAGCTTTCTTT
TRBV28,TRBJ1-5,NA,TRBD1,CASSLAGQEFIAQHF,TGTGCCAGCAGTTTAGCCGGACAGGAGTTTATTGCCCAGCATTTT
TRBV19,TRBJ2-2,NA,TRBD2,CASSPSGGVPGELFF,TGTGCCAGTAGTCCTAGCGGGGGGGTGCCAGGGGAGCTGTTTTTT
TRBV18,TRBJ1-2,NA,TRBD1,CASSPPGQSYGYTF,TGTGCCAGCTCACCACCGGGACAGAGCTATGGCTACACCTTC
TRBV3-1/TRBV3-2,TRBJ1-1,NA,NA,CASSQDGGPGTEAFF,TGTGCCAGCAGCCAAGATGGGGGTCCGGGCACTGAAGCTTTCTTT
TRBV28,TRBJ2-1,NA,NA,CASSFLDTWRANEQFF,TGTGCCAGCAGTTTCCTGGACACCTGGCGGGCCAATGAGCAGTTCTTC
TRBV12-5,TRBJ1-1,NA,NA,CASGFGMNTEAFF,TGTGCTAGTGGTTTTGGTATGAACACTGAAGCTTTCTTT
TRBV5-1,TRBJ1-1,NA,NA,CASSTGGVTEAFF,TGCGCCAGCAGCACCGGGGGGGTTACTGAAGCTTTCTTT
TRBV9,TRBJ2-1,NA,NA,CASSVWDSNYNEQFF,TGTGCCAGCAGCGTATGGGACTCGAACTACAATGAGCAGTTCTTC
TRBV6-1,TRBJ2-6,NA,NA,CASSAAGGNGANVLTF,TGTGCCAGCAGTGCGGCAGGGGGGAATGGGGCCAACGTCCTGACTTTC
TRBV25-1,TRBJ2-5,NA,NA,CASSDTRQPWRETQYF,TGTGCCAGCAGTGATACTCGACAGCCCTGGCGGGAGACCCAGTACTTC
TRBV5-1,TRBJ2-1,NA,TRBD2,CASGRTSGGLLNSYNEQFF,TGCGCCAGCGGTAGGACTAGCGGGGGTCTTTTGAACTCCTACAATGAGCAGTTCTTC
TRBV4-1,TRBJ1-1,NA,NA,CASSPYGVSAEAFF,TGCGCCAGCAGCCCCTATGGGGTTAGCGCTGAAGCTTTCTTT
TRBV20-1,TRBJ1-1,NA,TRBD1,CSASDLLGGGFEAFF,TGCAGTGCTAGTGACCTCTTAGGGGGCGGCTTTGAAGCTTTCTTT
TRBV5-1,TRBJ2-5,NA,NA,CASSLVLGQETQYF,TGCGCCAGCAGCTTGGTATTAGGGCAAGAGACCCAGTACTTC
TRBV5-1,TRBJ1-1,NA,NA,CASTLAGTEAFF,TGCGCCAGCACCTTGGCAGGCACGGAAGCTTTCTTT
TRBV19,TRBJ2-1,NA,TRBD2,CASSRDGRASSSYNEQFF,TGTGCCAGTAGTAGGGACGGGAGGGCCTCGAGCTCCTACAATGAGCAGTTCTTC
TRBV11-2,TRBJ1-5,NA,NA,CASSVGRNQPQHF,TGTGCCAGCAGCGTCGGGCGGAATCAGCCCCAGCATTTT
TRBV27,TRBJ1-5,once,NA,CASRPWGAVHSNQPQHF,TGTGCCAGCCGCCCTTGGGGGGCAGTTCATAGCAATCAGCCCCAGCATTTT
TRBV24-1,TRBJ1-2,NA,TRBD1,CATSDGGRGTENGYTF,TGTGCCACCAGTGATGGGGGCCGGGGGACAGAAAATGGCTACACCTTC
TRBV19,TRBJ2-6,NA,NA,CASSITSKGANVLTF,TGTGCCAGTAGTATCACATCGAAGGGGGCCAACGTCCTGACTTTC
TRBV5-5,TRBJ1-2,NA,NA,CASSFSFSGYTF,TGTGCCAGCAGCTTTAGTTTTTCGGGCTACACCTTC